The T cell receptor beta chain under discussion was sequenced for a study of T cells after posttransplantation cyclophosphamide. The related graft donor's blood sample was taken on the day of bone marrow donation. This clone has a count of ten or more. Its antigen is unidentified. Study-wide results and caveats: TRB overlap between skin or GI tissue T cells and blood was limited. Recipient CMV seropositivity and CMV reactivation strongly tracked TRB clonality.

Assay: immunoSEQ multiplex PCR; the TCRdb copy retains only in-frame clones and omits some. Recorded here are under 50,000 clones, none singletons. In germline, CDR1 is GTSNPN, CDR2 SVGIG (reference sequence). The CDR3 is 13 residues long. Trimming left V 2 bases short and J 4 bases short, with 8 bases between. The receptor was isolated from a woman aged 45-65 years in good health and a related stem cell transplant donor. This chain uses TRBV30 with TRBJ2-2; a weak D match, TRBD1 (6 bases). Sequencing was performed on PBMCs. The CDR3 protein is CAWSMTGTGELFF. CDR3 in DNA: TGTGCCTGGAGTATGACAGGCACCGGGGAGCTGTTTTTT.